The 29 T cell receptor beta chains reported below all come from one sample, sequenced in a study of blood T cell repertoires in COVID-19. Measured with immunoSEQ multiplex PCR; TCRdb has only the in-frame clones, and not every one. The sample holds about 300,000 clones; 86% are singletons and the top ten take about 2.6%. Sample: PBMCs or T cells enriched from blood (not recorded which). The source of these receptors is a woman aged 18-29 years who had recovered from COVID-19.

V and J are TRBV6-2 or TRBV6-3 and TRBJ1-2; D is ambiguous. This CDR3 has 11 amino acids. V shed 6 bases and J shed 4 bases, with 6 bases lying between them. Germline V lookup: CDR1 MNHEY, CDR2 SVGEGT. DNA of the CDR3: TGTGCCAGCAGCTCAGGCTATGGCTACACCTTC. This encodes CASSSGYGYTF.

The chain has TRBV19 and TRBJ2-1; perhaps TRBD1 as D (6 bases). V lost 6 bases and J 8 bases, leaving 14 bases between the germline ends. The germline gives CDR1 LNHDA, CDR2 SQIVND (reference sequence). The CDR3 runs 13 residues. The CDR3 protein is CASRAGARDEQFF. The CDR3 nucleotides are TGTGCCAGTAGGGCAGGGGCTCGGGATGAGCAGTTCTTC.

CDR3 sequence (DNA): TGTGCCTGGAGCGGGGGACAGCGCTATTCATACGAGCAGTACTTC. Amino acid sequence: CAWSGGQRYSYEQYF. The V and J genes are TRBV30 and TRBJ2-7; TRBD1 is a possible D gene (7 bases). The CDR3 covers 15 residues. Germline lookup yields CDR1 GTSNPN and CDR2 SVGIG (reference sequence). V was trimmed by 3 bases and J by 4 bases, leaving 19 bases between them.

The V and J genes are TRBV27 and TRBJ2-7; D perhaps matches TRBD1 (6 bases). Trimming took 7 bases from V and 6 from J, leaving 19 bases between them. Germline values: CDR1 MNHEY, CDR2 SMNVEV (reference sequence). CDR3 length equals 14 residues. The CDR3 loop reads CASTGQTPKAEQYF. For the CDR3, the DNA is TGTGCCAGCACCGGACAGACGCCTAAGGCCGAGCAGTACTTC.

The genes are TRBV5-4 and TRBJ1-3, with TRBD1 as a possible D gene (6 bases). In germline, CDR1 is SGHNT, CDR2 YYREEE (reference sequence). The V end lost 5 bases, the J end lost 9 bases, and 12 bases lay between the germline ends. The CDR3 runs to 12 residues. The CDR3, as DNA: TGTGCCAGCAGTACAGACAGGCTCACCATATATTTT. This codes for CASSTDRLTIYF.

This chain connects TRBV18 to TRBJ2-1; D remains unclear. The CDR3 sequence is 11 residues long. CDR1 is KGHSH and CDR2 is LQKENI in the germline V gene. V shed 2 bases and J shed 10 bases, with 6 bases lying between them. The CDR3 protein is CASSPVTEQFF. The DNA of the CDR3 is TGTGCCAGCTCACCAGTGACAGAGCAGTTCTTC. The full variable domain, rest sourced from reference TRBV18 and TRBJ2-1, is NAGVMQNPRHLVRRRGQEARLRCSPMKGHSHVYWYRQLPEEGLKFMVYLQKENIIDESGMPKERFSAEFPKEGPSILRIQQVVRGDSAAYFCASSPVTEQFFGPGTRLTVL.

This chain links TRBV27 with TRBJ2-2; D is perhaps TRBD2 (6 bases). V was clipped by 2 bases and J by 6 bases, with 16 bases between them. CDR3 length equals 16 residues. Germline assignment: CDR1 MNHEY and CDR2 SMNVEV (reference sequence). The CDR3 DNA reads TGTGCCAGCAGTTTAAGGCCGATCGGCGGGGCCGGGGAGCTGTTTTTT. Translated, it gives CASSLRPIGGAGELFF.

The chain combines TRBV12-3 or TRBV12-4 with TRBJ2-7; D gene unclear. The V and J ends lost 8 bases and 3 bases respectively, with 11 bases between them. The CDR3 spans 12 residues. The DNA of the CDR3 is TGTGCCAGCGCTGGGCGTCTCTACGAGCAGTACTTC. Translating gives CASAGRLYEQYF.

This clone was detected a few times. The chain is built from TRBV10-3 and TRBJ1-5; D might be TRBD1 (6 bases). Germline V gene lookup returns CDR1 ENHRY and CDR2 SYGVKD. V was shortened by 3 bases and J by 0 bases, with 12 bases between the two germline ends. The CDR3 has 16 amino acids. The CDR3 region has the DNA TGTGCCATCAGTGAACGACAGGACCTTAGCAATCAGCCCCAGCATTTT. Its protein is CAISERQDLSNQPQHF.

J is TRBJ1-5 and V is TRBV19, with a weak D call TRBD1 (6 bases). The ends were cut back, 1 base at V and 5 bases at J, with 12 bases in the middle. CDR3 length: 15 residues. Germline lookup yields CDR1 LNHDA and CDR2 SQIVND (reference sequence). CDR3 sequence (DNA): TGTGCCAGTAGTATAGTGGGACAAAGACATCAGCCCCAGCATTTT. As protein: CASSIVGQRHQPQHF.

V gene TRBV5-1 combines with J gene TRBJ1-2; no clear D gene. V dropped 0 bases and J dropped 4 bases, with 7 bases sitting between them. CDR3 length equals 13 residues. CDR1 is SGHRS and CDR2 is YFSETQ in the germline V gene. The CDR3 sequence: CASSLEVAYGYTF. DNA of the CDR3: TGCGCCAGCAGCTTGGAAGTGGCCTATGGCTACACCTTC.

J is TRBJ2-7 and V is TRBV4-2, with 12 bases identical to TRBD2. Germline loops: CDR1 LGHNA, CDR2 YNFKEQ. V lost 2 bases and J lost 2; bases outside the gene matches: 4. The CDR3 loop spans 16 amino acids. The CDR3 DNA sequence: TGTGCCAGCAGCCAAAGACTAGCGGGAGAGGCCTACGAGCAGTACTTC. Translation: CASSQRLAGEAYEQYF.

The chain recombines TRBV7-9 with TRBJ1-1; perhaps TRBD1 as D (5 bases). The germline V gene encodes CDR1 SEHNR and CDR2 FQNEAQ (reference sequence). CDR3 length: 17 amino acids. The V and J ends lost 2 bases and 1 base respectively, with 17 bases between them. CDR3 coding DNA: TGTGCCAGCAGCTTAACACAGAGACAGATCAAGAACACTGAAGCTTTCTTT. This codes for CASSLTQRQIKNTEAFF.

The chain employs TRBV4-3 and TRBJ2-2, with 8 bases fitting TRBD2. Germline V gene lookup returns CDR1 LGHNA and CDR2 YSLEER. The CDR3 sequence is 16 residues long. With V trimmed by 3 bases and J by 5 bases, 8 bases remained unmatched. CDR3 loop: CASSQISGGGTGELFF. CDR3 DNA sequence: TGCGCCAGCAGCCAGATAAGCGGGGGTGGTACCGGGGAGCTGTTTTTT.

The chain couples TRBV10-3 to TRBJ1-2; D is unclear. V lost 0 bases and J 6 bases, leaving 11 bases between the germline ends. The CDR3 is 14 amino acids. Germline values: CDR1 ENHRY, CDR2 SYGVKD. DNA of the CDR3: TGTGCCATCAGTGAGTCTCGGGAATACAATGGCTACACCTTC. Translated, it gives CAISESREYNGYTF.

With respect to this clone: At the DNA level, this CDR3 is encoded by other sequences in the same sample as well. This chain links TRBV7-9 with TRBJ1-3, with D possibly being TRBD1 (5 bases). This CDR3 comprises 14 residues. In germline, CDR1 is SEHNR, CDR2 FQNEAQ (reference sequence). V gave up 3 bases and J gave up 2 bases, with 8 bases separating them. CDR3 coding DNA: TGTGCCAGCAGCTTGCCGGGGGCTGGAAACACCATATATTTT. Translating gives CASSLPGAGNTIYF.

The V call is TRBV7-2, the J call TRBJ2-7, with TRBD2 matching 7 bases. CDR3 size: 13 residues. The trim removed 8 bases at V and 6 bases at J, leaving 10 bases unmatched. Germline V gives CDR1 SGHTA, CDR2 FQGNSA. The DNA of the CDR3 is TGTGCCAGCGGTGCCCTTTCTAGCGGCGAGCAGTACTTC. Translated, it gives CASGALSSGEQYF.

The chain is built from TRBV6-4 and TRBJ2-3; 7 bases are a match to TRBD2. The V gene's germline CDR1 is MRHNA and CDR2 SNTAGT. This CDR3 spans 15 amino acids. Trimming removed 2 bases from V and 2 bases from J; junction bases left unmatched: 4. Here the CDR3 DNA reads TGTGCCAGCAGTGACGGAGCGGGGTCCACAGATACGCAGTATTTT. Protein sequence: CASSDGAGSTDTQYF.

The chain links TRBV3-1 (or the pseudogene TRBV3-2) to TRBJ1-4; 8 bases map to TRBD1. There are 15 residues in the CDR3. After removal of 3 bases from V and 4 bases from J, the junction contained 4 bases not matched to a gene. The germline gives CDR1 LGHDT, CDR2 YNNKEL (reference sequence). CDR3 in DNA: TGTGCCAGCAGCCAGGACAGGGTGATTAATGAAAAACTGTTTTTT. As protein: CASSQDRVINEKLFF.

This chain links TRBV2 with TRBJ1-2; D unclear. Germline CDR1 SNHLY, CDR2 FYNNEI. The CDR3 covers 11 residues. V dropped 6 bases and J dropped 8 bases, with 10 bases sitting between them. CDR3 sequence reads: CASRFTTGYTF. CDR3 sequence (DNA): TGTGCCAGCAGGTTTACAACGGGCTACACCTTC. Variable domain in full (rest from reference TRBV2 and TRBJ1-2): EPEVTQTPSHQVTQMGQEVILRCVPISNHLYFYWYRQILGQKVEFLVSFYNNEISEKSEIFDDQFSVERPDGSNFTLKIRSTKLEDSAMYFCASRFTTGYTFGSGTRLTVV.

V gene TRBV2 combines with J gene TRBJ2-7; 8 positions agree with TRBD2. V lost 2 bases, J lost 4 bases, and 1 base stayed unmatched. CDR1 SNHLY and CDR2 FYNNEI come from the germline V gene. The CDR3 covers 13 residues. The CDR3 loop reads CASSEQRGYEQYF. CDR3 in DNA: TGTGCCAGCAGTGAACAGCGGGGGTACGAGCAGTACTTC.

This clone was counted a single time. The chain recombines TRBV6-6 with TRBJ2-7; 7 nucleotides agree with TRBD2. With V trimmed by 4 bases and J by 2 bases, 8 bases remained unmatched. Germline V gene sequence: CDR1 MNHNY, CDR2 SVGAGI (reference sequence). CDR3 length: 15 residues. CDR3 DNA sequence: TGTGCCAGCAGTTCGGCCAGACTAGCAGCCTACGAGCAGTACTTC. Translation gives CASSSARLAAYEQYF.

The chain combines TRBV6-5 with TRBJ2-1, with 9 bases lining up with TRBD1. V trimming: 6 bases; J trimming: 4 bases; junction bases outside the gene matches: 7. The CDR3 length is 15 residues. Per germline, CDR1 MNHEY and CDR2 SVGAGI. The DNA for the CDR3 is TGTGCCAGCAGGCCCGGGACAGGGTTTTACAATGAGCAGTTCTTC. It encodes CASRPGTGFYNEQFF.

The chain combines TRBV13 with TRBJ2-1, with a weak D call TRBD1 (6 bases). Trimming removed 5 bases at V and 0 bases at J, with 11 bases between. The germline gives CDR1 PRHDT, CDR2 FYEKMQ (reference sequence). The CDR3 extends over 15 amino acids. The CDR3 spells CASSNRESSYNEQFF. The CDR3 region has the DNA TGTGCCAGCAGCAACAGGGAGAGCTCCTACAATGAGCAGTTCTTC.

The chain combines TRBV5-1 with TRBJ2-7; 7 bases fit TRBD1. The CDR3 runs 14 residues. Germline CDR1 reads SGHRS; CDR2 reads YFSETQ. J lost 0 bases, V lost 4 bases, and 4 bases had no gene match. In nucleotides, the CDR3 is TGCGCCAGCAGCCCAGGGACAGCCTCCTACGAGCAGTACTTC. Its protein product is CASSPGTASYEQYF.

The CDR3 region is CASSQRGGSDTQYF. The CDR3, as DNA: TGTGCCAGCAGCCAAAGGGGGGGCTCAGATACGCAGTATTTT. The chain is built from TRBV3-1 (or the pseudogene TRBV3-2) and TRBJ2-3; maybe TRBD2 (7 bases). The CDR3 has 14 residues. Trimming shortened V by 2 bases and J by 4 bases, and 10 bases separated the two germline ends. Germline V gives CDR1 LGHDT, CDR2 YNNKEL (reference sequence).

The gene calls are TRBV29-1 and TRBJ1-2; D is possibly TRBD1 (5 bases). Trimming shortened V by 7 bases and J by 7 bases, and 19 bases separated the two germline ends. The CDR3 has 13 amino acids. Germline V CDR1 and CDR2: SQVTM, ANQGSEA. CDR3 bases: TGCAGCGATCGATTACCCGGGGGTTCTGGCTACACCTTC. Its translation is CSDRLPGGSGYTF.

The V gene is TRBV6-1, the J gene TRBJ2-1, with 16 bases aligning to TRBD2. The CDR3 runs to 19 residues. Germline-derived CDR1 and CDR2 are MNHNS and SASEGT. V lost 4 bases to trimming and J lost 6 bases; unmatched junction nucleotides: 12. CDR3: CASSALGGLAGGPGNEQFF. The CDR3 bases are TGTGCCAGCAGTGCTCTAGGGGGACTAGCGGGAGGGCCGGGCAATGAGCAGTTCTTC.

The chain employs TRBV6-5 and TRBJ1-3; the D gene is possibly TRBD1 (6 bases). The V gene lost 9 bases and the J gene lost 0 bases, with 15 bases spanning the gap. Germline-derived CDR1 and CDR2 are MNHEY and SVGAGI. The CDR3 extends over 15 amino acids. The CDR3 sequence: CAREQGPTSGNTIYF. CDR3 nucleotides: TGTGCCAGGGAACAGGGACCTACCTCTGGAAACACCATATATTTT.